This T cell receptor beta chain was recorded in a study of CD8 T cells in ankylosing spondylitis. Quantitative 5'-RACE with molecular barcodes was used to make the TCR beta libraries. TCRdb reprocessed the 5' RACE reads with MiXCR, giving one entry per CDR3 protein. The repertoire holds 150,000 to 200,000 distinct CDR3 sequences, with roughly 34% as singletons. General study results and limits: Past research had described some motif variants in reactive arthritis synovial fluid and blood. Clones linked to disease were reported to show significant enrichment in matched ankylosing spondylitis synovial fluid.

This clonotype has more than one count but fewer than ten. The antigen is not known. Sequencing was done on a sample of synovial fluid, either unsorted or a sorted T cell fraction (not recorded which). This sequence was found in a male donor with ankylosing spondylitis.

The CDR3 loop is CASSLGPGTENSPLHF. As DNA, the CDR3 is TGTGCCAGCAGCTTGGGTCCCGGGACAGAGAATTCACCCCTCCACTTT. V gene TRBV5-5 combines with J gene TRBJ1-6, with 7 nucleotides matching TRBD1. This CDR3 region has 16 residues. After removal of 0 bases from V and 7 bases from J, the junction contained 7 bases not matched to a gene. Germline V gene data show CDR1 as SGHKS and CDR2 as YYEKEE (reference sequence).